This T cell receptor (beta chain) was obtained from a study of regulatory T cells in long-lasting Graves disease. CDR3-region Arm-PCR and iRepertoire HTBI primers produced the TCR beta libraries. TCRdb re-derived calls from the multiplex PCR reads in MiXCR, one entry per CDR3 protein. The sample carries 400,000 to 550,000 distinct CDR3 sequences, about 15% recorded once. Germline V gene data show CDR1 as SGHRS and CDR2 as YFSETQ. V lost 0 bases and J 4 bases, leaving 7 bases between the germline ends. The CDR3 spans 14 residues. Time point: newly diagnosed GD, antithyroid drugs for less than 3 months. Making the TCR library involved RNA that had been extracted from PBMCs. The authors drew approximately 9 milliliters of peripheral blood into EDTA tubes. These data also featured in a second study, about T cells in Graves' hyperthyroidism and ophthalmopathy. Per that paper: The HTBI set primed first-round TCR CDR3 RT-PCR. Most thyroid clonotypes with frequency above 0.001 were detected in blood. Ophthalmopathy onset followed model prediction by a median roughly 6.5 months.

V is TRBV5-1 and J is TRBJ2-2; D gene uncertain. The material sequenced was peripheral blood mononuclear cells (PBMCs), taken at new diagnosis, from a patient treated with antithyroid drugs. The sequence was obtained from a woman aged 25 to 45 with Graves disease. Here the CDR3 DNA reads TGCGCCAGCAGCTTGGTAGCCGCCACCGGGGAGCTGTTTTTT. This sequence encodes CASSLVAATGELFF.